The 22 T cell receptor beta chains below come from one sample, sequenced in a study of cytomegalovirus exposure and HLA in healthy donors. PCR used 60 Vbeta primers and 13 Jbeta primers. Profiled with immunoSEQ multiplex PCR; TCRdb holds only in-frame clones, not every one. The table lists 150,000 to 200,000 clones, 80% to 90% of them singletons, with roughly 6.5% in the top ten. Sequences were obtained from PBMCs. These receptors all stem from a man between 45 and 60 years old in good health and CMV-seropositive.

The chain recombines TRBV10-3 with TRBJ1-1, with a tentative D call TRBD1 (5 bases). CDR1 ENHRY and CDR2 SYGVKD come from the germline V gene. The V and J ends lost 11 bases and 1 base respectively, with 14 bases between them. The CDR3 length is 13 residues. CDR3 nucleotide sequence: TGTGCCGCCCGGGGGGTTGCGAACACTGAAGCTTTCTTT. This translates into CAARGVANTEAFF.

This clone has a handful of counts. The CDR3 region has the DNA TGTGCCAGCAGCAAGGGACTTAGCTACGAGCAGTACTTC. Encoded protein: CASSKGLSYEQYF. The genes are TRBV27 and TRBJ2-7; maybe TRBD2 (6 bases). The length of the CDR3 is 13 residues. CDR1 is MNHEY, CDR2 SMNVEV, per germline (reference sequence). The V end was cut by 6 bases, the J end by 3 bases, with 12 bases between.

This rearrangement joins TRBV7-9 to TRBJ1-1; a weak D match, TRBD1 (5 bases). V was clipped by 1 base and J by 1 base, with 10 bases between them. Germline lookup yields CDR1 SEHNR and CDR2 FQNEAQ (reference sequence). CDR3 length: 15 residues. CDR3 sequence: CASSLVKGSNTEAFF. The CDR3 DNA reads as TGTGCCAGCAGCTTAGTCAAGGGGTCGAACACTGAAGCTTTCTTT. Full variable domain (missing parts from reference TRBV7-9 and TRBJ1-1): DTGVSQNPRHKITKRGQNVTFRCDPISEHNRLYWYRQTLGQGPEFLTYFQNEAQLEKSRLLSDRFSAERPKGSFSTLEIQRTEQGDSAMYLCASSLVKGSNTEAFFGQGTRLTVV.

This chain connects TRBV19 to TRBJ1-2; possibly TRBD1 for D (6 bases). The CDR3 contains 13 residues. Trimming left V 5 bases short and J 2 bases short, with 9 bases between. Germline V lookup: CDR1 LNHDA, CDR2 SQIVND (reference sequence). CDR3 sequence (DNA): TGTGCCAGTAGTGTCGACAGGAACTATGGCTACACCTTC. It translates to CASSVDRNYGYTF.

This clone was seen more than once but under ten times. The chain has TRBV7-3 and TRBJ2-1, with 15 bases that match TRBD2. V trimming: 4 bases; J trimming: 9 bases; junction bases outside the gene matches: 4. Germline CDR1 reads SGHTA; CDR2 reads FQGTGA. The CDR3 totals 15 residues. The CDR3 sequence is CASSWGLAGGGEQFF. CDR3 nucleotide sequence: TGTGCCAGCAGCTGGGGACTAGCGGGAGGCGGTGAGCAGTTCTTC.

The chain carries TRBV7-8 and TRBJ2-7; 10 bases are shared with TRBD2. Germline CDR1 is SGHVS and CDR2 is FQNEAQ. This CDR3 has 16 residues. The J segment lost 4 bases and the V segment lost 8 bases, leaving 14 bases of the junction unmatched. The CDR3 region has the DNA TGTGCCAGCTCAGAGGGTCCTAGCGGGAGTTTATACGAGCAGTACGTC. As protein: CASSEGPSGSLYEQYV.

The CDR3 nucleotides are TGTGCCAGCAGTGAGGCGGGTTACGAGCAGCACGTC. This codes for CASSEAGYEQHV. J is TRBJ2-7 and V is TRBV28; possible D gene TRBD2, 5 bases. Germline CDR1 reads MDHEN; CDR2 reads SYDVKM. This CDR3 spans 12 amino acids.

The V gene is TRBV7-2, the J gene TRBJ2-7, with D unclear. Germline CDR1 and CDR2: SGHTA and FQGNSA. This CDR3 spans 14 amino acids. The germline V and J ends were trimmed by 4 bases and 2 bases, with 12 bases remaining between them. The CDR3 loop is CASSSGRLTYEQYF. The CDR3 DNA sequence: TGTGCCAGCAGCTCAGGCCGATTAACCTACGAGCAGTACTTC.

V usage is TRBV6-5 and J usage is TRBJ2-2; a weak D match, TRBD1 (5 bases). The CDR3 length is 13 residues. Deletions cut 7 bases from V and 6 bases from J, with 12 bases between. In germline, CDR1 is MNHEY, CDR2 SVGAGI. The CDR3 protein is CASTSGQSGELFF. For the CDR3, the DNA is TGTGCCAGCACCTCAGGGCAGTCCGGGGAGCTGTTTTTT.

The chain uses TRBV11-1 and TRBJ2-1, with TRBD1 identical over 7 bases. The length of the CDR3 is 15 residues. The germline V gene encodes CDR1 SGHAT and CDR2 FQDESV (reference sequence). V trimming: 5 bases; J trimming: 5 bases; junction bases outside the gene matches: 9. The CDR3 nucleotides are TGTGCCAGCAGCCCCAGGGGGAGACAAAACAATGAGCAGTTCTTC. Protein sequence: CASSPRGRQNNEQFF.

The chain employs TRBV25-1 and TRBJ2-5; 8 nucleotides agree with TRBD1. Germline-derived CDR1 and CDR2 are MGHDK and SYGVNS. This CDR3 is 15 amino acids long. The ends lost 1 base at V and 5 bases at J; junction bases unmatched: 6. The chain's CDR3 is CASSEWAGGFETQYF. DNA for the CDR3: TGTGCCAGCAGTGAATGGGCAGGGGGCTTCGAGACCCAGTACTTC. The variable domain in full, completed from reference TRBV25-1 and TRBJ2-5, reads EADIYQTPRYLVIGTGKKITLECSQTMGHDKMYWYQQDPGMELHLIHYSYGVNSTEKGDLSSESTVSRIRTEHFPLTLESARPSHTSQYLCASSEWAGGFETQYFGPGTRLLVL.

CDR3 loop: CASTYGAGGNNEQFF. For the CDR3, the DNA is TGTGCCAGCACCTACGGGGCGGGGGGAAACAATGAGCAGTTCTTC. V usage is TRBV6-5 and J usage is TRBJ2-1; 8 bases agree with TRBD2. With 7 bases clipped from V and 5 bases from J, the junction kept 10 bases outside the gene matches. Germline-derived CDR1 and CDR2 are MNHEY and SVGAGI. The CDR3 length is 15 residues.

This clone has only one observation. The V and J genes are TRBV6-1 and TRBJ2-2, with 9 bases identical to TRBD1. This CDR3 is built from 14 residues. Germline values: CDR1 MNHNS, CDR2 SASEGT. J was trimmed by 4 bases and V by 7 bases; bases with no gene match: 4. CDR3 DNA: TGTGCCAGCAAGATACAGGGGGCCACCGGGGAGCTGTTTTTT. Protein product: CASKIQGATGELFF.

This clone was seen only once. The chain uses TRBV7-9 and TRBJ1-2; 8 bases agree with TRBD1. Germline V gene lookup returns CDR1 SEHNR and CDR2 FQNEAQ (reference sequence). V dropped 4 bases and J dropped 6; count of bases not matched to a gene: 10. The CDR3 has 15 amino acids. As DNA, the CDR3 is TGTGCCAGCAGCTCGTCGGGACAGGAGGTCAATGGCTACACCTTC. Protein product: CASSSSGQEVNGYTF.

This clone has just one count. The rearrangement joins TRBV6-5 to TRBJ1-2; 11 bases map to TRBD1. Per the germline V gene, CDR1 is MNHEY and CDR2 is SVGAGI. V shed 5 bases and J 10 bases; nucleotides not matched to a gene: 9. The CDR3 is 14 residues long. The DNA for the CDR3 is TGTGCCAGCAGTCCCACCGGGACAGGGGGACCCTACACCTTC. Its protein product is CASSPTGTGGPYTF.

The chain combines TRBV29-1 with TRBJ1-1; 9 bases line up with TRBD1. The CDR3 is 13 amino acids. The V gene end was trimmed by 6 bases and the J gene end by 0 bases; junction bases not matched to a gene: 2. Germline loops: CDR1 SQVTM, CDR2 ANQGSEA. Here the CDR3 reads CSVRQGVNTEAFF. The CDR3 DNA is TGCAGCGTAAGACAGGGGGTGAACACTGAAGCTTTCTTT.

The rearrangement links TRBV11-2 to TRBJ1-6; a possible D gene is TRBD1 (5 bases). Trimming took 5 bases from V and 7 from J, leaving 12 bases between them. Germline loops: CDR1 SGHAT, CDR2 FQNNGV. This CDR3 contains 14 residues. In DNA, the CDR3 is TGTGCCAGCAGCCACAGGCTGCTCAATTCACCCCTCCACTTT. It encodes CASSHRLLNSPLHF.

This clone was found a few times. The chain couples TRBV7-2 to TRBJ1-4; 8 bases match TRBD1. This CDR3 has 15 amino acids. V was pared by 5 bases and J by 10 bases, with 12 bases of the junction left unmatched. Germline-derived CDR1 and CDR2 are SGHTA and FQGNSA. The CDR3 DNA reads TGTGCCAGCAGCGCCAGGGGGCCTCGGGCCGTAAAACTGTTTTTT. Translating it yields CASSARGPRAVKLFF.

The chain carries TRBV9 and TRBJ1-1; the match to TRBD1 covers 7 bases. Looked up from germline, CDR1 is SGDLS and CDR2 is YYNGEE. The CDR3 length is 14 residues. With V trimmed by 3 bases and J by 0 bases, 2 bases remained unmatched. The CDR3, as DNA: TGTGCCAGCAGCGCACAGGGGTTGAACACTGAAGCTTTCTTT. Protein sequence: CASSAQGLNTEAFF.

The V call is TRBV2, the J call TRBJ2-5, with 13 bases identical to TRBD2. This CDR3 has 16 amino acids. The germline gives CDR1 SNHLY, CDR2 FYNNEI. Trimming at V came to 6 bases and at J to 5 bases, leaving 9 bases not matched to a gene. The CDR3 protein is CASSLGLAGERETQYF. CDR3 nucleotides: TGTGCCAGCAGCCTAGGACTAGCGGGGGAGAGGGAGACCCAGTACTTC. Drawing the rest from reference TRBV2 and TRBJ2-5, the complete variable domain is EPEVTQTPSHQVTQMGQEVILRCVPISNHLYFYWYRQILGQKVEFLVSFYNNEISEKSEIFDDQFSVERPDGSNFTLKIRSTKLEDSAMYFCASSLGLAGERETQYFGPGTRLLVL.

The chain uses TRBV5-4 and TRBJ1-4; 11 nucleotides line up with TRBD1. CDR1 SGHNT and CDR2 YYREEE come from the germline V gene (reference sequence). Trimming took 1 base from V and 4 from J; bases not matched to a gene: 6. This CDR3 contains 17 residues. The CDR3 bases are TGTGCCAGCAGCTTGTCCGGGACAGGGGGTTTTAATGAAAAACTGTTTTTT. This translates into CASSLSGTGGFNEKLFF.

The rearrangement uses TRBV9 and TRBJ2-1; 9 bases are shared with TRBD2. V shed 0 bases, J shed 6 bases, and the junction held 7 bases outside the gene matches. The CDR3 has 16 amino acids. Per the germline V gene, CDR1 is SGDLS and CDR2 is YYNGEE. The CDR3 bases are TGTGCCAGCAGCGTAGGGAAGCGGGAGGTCCTCAATGAGCAGTTCTTC. This codes for CASSVGKREVLNEQFF.